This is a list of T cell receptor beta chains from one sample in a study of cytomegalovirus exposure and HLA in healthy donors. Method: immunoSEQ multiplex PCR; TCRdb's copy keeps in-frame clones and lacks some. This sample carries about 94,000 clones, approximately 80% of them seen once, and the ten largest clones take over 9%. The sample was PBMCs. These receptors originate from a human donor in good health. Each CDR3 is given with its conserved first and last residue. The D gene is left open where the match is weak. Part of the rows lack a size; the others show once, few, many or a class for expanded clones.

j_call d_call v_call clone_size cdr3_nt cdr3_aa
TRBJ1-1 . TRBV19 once TGTGCCAGTAGTGAGAGGGCAAGGGGGAACATGAACACTGAAGCTTTCTTT CASSERARGNMNTEAFF
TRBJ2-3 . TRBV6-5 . TGTGCCAGCAGTTACTCGATTGCGAAAAGCACAGATACGCAGTATTTT CASSYSIAKSTDTQYF
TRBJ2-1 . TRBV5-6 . TGTGCCAGCAGCTTGAAGATGCGGCCAGCGGAGCAAAATGAGCAGTTCTTC CASSLKMRPAEQNEQFF
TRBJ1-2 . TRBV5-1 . TGCGCCAGCAGCAACCCCGGGGACTATGGCTACACCTTC CASSNPGDYGYTF
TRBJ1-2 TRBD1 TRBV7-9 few TGTGCCAGCAGCGACCCACCAGGGGGCGGCTATGGCTACACCTTC CASSDPPGGGYGYTF
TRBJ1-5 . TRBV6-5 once TGTGCCAGCAGTTACTCGGGGCTCTCGCCCCAGCATTTT CASSYSGLSPQHF
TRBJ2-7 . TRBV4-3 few TGCGCCAGCAGCCAAGGAACAGGACCCTCTTACGAGCAGTACTTC CASSQGTGPSYEQYF
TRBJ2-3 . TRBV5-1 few TGCGCCAGCAGCGGCGACAGGAAAAGCGCAGATACGCAGTATTTT CASSGDRKSADTQYF
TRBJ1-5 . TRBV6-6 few TGTGCCAGCAGTGCGGGGCCCCCAGCTCAGCCCCAGCATTTT CASSAGPPAQPQHF
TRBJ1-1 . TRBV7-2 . TGTGCCAGCAGCGTCGGAGCGAACACTGAAGCTTTCTTT CASSVGANTEAFF
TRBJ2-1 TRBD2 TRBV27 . TGTGCCAGCAGTTTAGACCGGGGGGCCTACAATGAGCAGTTCTTC CASSLDRGAYNEQFF
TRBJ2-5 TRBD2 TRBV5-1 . TGCGCCAGCAGCTTCGGACTAGCGTCGGATCGTGGAGAGACCCAGTACTTC CASSFGLASDRGETQYF
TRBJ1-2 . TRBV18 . TGTGCCAGCTCACCCGTCCCCTCCGACAGCAACTATGGCTACACCTTC CASSPVPSDSNYGYTF
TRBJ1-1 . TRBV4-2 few TGTGCCAGCAGCCAAGATGGGGTTACAGGGTCCACTGAAGCTTTCTTT CASSQDGVTGSTEAFF
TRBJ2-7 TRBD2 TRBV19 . TGTGCCAGTAGTGCCCCGGGACTAGCAAGCGAGCAGTACTTC CASSAPGLASEQYF
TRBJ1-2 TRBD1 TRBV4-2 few TGTGCCAGCAGCCAAGACAGGGGGCTGGGCTATGGCTACACCTTC CASSQDRGLGYGYTF
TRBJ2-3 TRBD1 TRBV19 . TGTGCCACCCTAACCTCGAGGGGGCCAGATACGCAGTATTTT CATLTSRGPDTQYF
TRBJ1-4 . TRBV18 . TGTGCCAGCTCACGGAATACAGGGACTGAAAAACTGTTTTTT CASSRNTGTEKLFF
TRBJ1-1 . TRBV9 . TGTGCCAGCAGCGCGGTAGGGGAACGCACTGAAGCTTTCTTT CASSAVGERTEAFF
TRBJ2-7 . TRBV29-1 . TGCAGCGTTGAAAGGCCAGGGGCCCCAGATGGCGAGCAGTACTTC CSVERPGAPDGEQYF
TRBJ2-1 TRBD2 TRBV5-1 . TGCGCCAGCAGCTCGCCGGGACTAGCGGGAGTTAATGAGCAGTTCTTC CASSSPGLAGVNEQFF
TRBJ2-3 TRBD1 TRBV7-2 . TGTGCCAGCAGCCGACAGGGGTGGCCCACAGATACGCAGTATTTT CASSRQGWPTDTQYF
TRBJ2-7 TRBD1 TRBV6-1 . TGTGCCAGCAGTCTCCAGACAGGGGGGTATAGAGAGCAGTACTTC CASSLQTGGYREQYF
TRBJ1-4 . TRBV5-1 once TGCGCCAGCAGCTTGTTACTGGGGAGTGAAAAACTGTTTTTT CASSLLLGSEKLFF
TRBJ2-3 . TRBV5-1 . TGCGCCAGCAGCTTGGGAGGGGACAATACGCAGTATTTT CASSLGGDNTQYF
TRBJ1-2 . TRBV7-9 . TGTGCCAGCAGAAGTACCCCACAGGGTAGGGACTATGGCTACACCTTC CASRSTPQGRDYGYTF
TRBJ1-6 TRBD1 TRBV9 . TGTGCCAGCAGCGTAGGGACAGGTAATTCACCCCTCCACTTT CASSVGTGNSPLHF
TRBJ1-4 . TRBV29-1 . TGCACCGCAGGGGAGGGAGAAAAACTGTTTTTT CTAGEGEKLFF
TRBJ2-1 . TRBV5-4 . TGTGCCAGCACATCCGGAGGCGGTGAGCAGTTCTTC CASTSGGGEQFF
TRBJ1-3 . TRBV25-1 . TGTGCCAGCAGGGGCAACACCATATATTTT CASRGNTIYF
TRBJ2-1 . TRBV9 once TGTGCCAGCAGCGTAGGGAGTCCGAGCTCCTACAATGAGCAGTTCTTC CASSVGSPSSYNEQFF
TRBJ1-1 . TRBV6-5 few TGTGCCAGCAGTTACAGCCTGAACACTGAAGCTTTCTTT CASSYSLNTEAFF
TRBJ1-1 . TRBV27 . TGTGCCAGCAGTTTATGGCAGAACACTGAAGCTTTCTTT CASSLWQNTEAFF
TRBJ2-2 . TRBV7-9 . TGTGCCAGCAGCCTTAACACCGGGGAGCTGTTTTTT CASSLNTGELFF
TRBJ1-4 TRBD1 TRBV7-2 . TGTGCCAGCAGCCGGACAGGGGGTTATGAAAAACTGTTTTTT CASSRTGGYEKLFF
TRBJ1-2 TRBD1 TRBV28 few TGTGCCAGCAGACTCCGACAGGGAGTGTCGGCTAACTATGGCTACACCTTC CASRLRQGVSANYGYTF
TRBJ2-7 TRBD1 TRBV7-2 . TGTGCCAGCAGCCTTGAAGGGGGCGCCTCCTACGAGCAGTACTTC CASSLEGGASYEQYF
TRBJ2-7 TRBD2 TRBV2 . TGTGCCAGCACCCGGGGCGGGAGTCCCCACGAGCAGTACTTC CASTRGGSPHEQYF
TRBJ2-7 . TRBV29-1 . TGCAGCGTTGATTTGTCGGGGGTCGACGAGCAGTACTTC CSVDLSGVDEQYF
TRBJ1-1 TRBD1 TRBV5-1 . TGCGCCAGCAGCCGCATAGGGACAGCCACTGAAGCTTTCTTT CASSRIGTATEAFF
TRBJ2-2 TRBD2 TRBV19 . TGTGCCAGTAGTTCCCCGCCGGGACTAATGAACACCGGGGAGCTGTTTTTT CASSSPPGLMNTGELFF
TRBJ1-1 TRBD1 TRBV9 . TGTGCCAGCAGCGCGGGACAGATGAACACTGAAGCTTTCTTT CASSAGQMNTEAFF
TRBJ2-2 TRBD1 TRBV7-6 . TGTGCCAGCAGCACCTACACCGGGACAGGGGCCACCGGGGAGCTGTTTTTT CASSTYTGTGATGELFF
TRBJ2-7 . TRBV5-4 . TGTGCCAGCAGCTTTACAGGGCGTTCCGAGCAGTACTTC CASSFTGRSEQYF
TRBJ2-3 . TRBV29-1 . TGCAGCGTTAGGGGGGAGGGACCAGATGGGAGGACAGATACGCAGTATTTT CSVRGEGPDGRTDTQYF
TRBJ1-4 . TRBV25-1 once TGTGCCAGCAGTACCGGGACTTATCTTGAAAAACTGTTTTTT CASSTGTYLEKLFF
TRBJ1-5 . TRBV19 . TGTGCCAGTAGTATAGGACACCTAAGCAATCAGCCCCAGCATTTT CASSIGHLSNQPQHF
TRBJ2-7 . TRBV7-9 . TGTGCCAGCAGCTTAGTGACAGCGAATTCCTACGAGCAGTACTTC CASSLVTANSYEQYF